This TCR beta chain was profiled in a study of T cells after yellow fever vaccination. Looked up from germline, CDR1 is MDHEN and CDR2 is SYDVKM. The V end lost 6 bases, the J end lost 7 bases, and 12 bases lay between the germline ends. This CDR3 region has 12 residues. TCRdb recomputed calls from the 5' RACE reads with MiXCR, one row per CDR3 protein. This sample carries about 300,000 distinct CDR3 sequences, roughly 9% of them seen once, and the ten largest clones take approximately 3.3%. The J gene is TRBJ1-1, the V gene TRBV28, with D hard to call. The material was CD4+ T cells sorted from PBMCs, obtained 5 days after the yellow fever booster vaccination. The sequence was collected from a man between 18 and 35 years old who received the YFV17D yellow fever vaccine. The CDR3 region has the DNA TGTGCCAGCAGCTCCGGCCGCATTGAAGCTTTCTTT. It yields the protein CASSSGRIEAFF. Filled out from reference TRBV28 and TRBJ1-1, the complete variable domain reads DVKVTQSSRYLVKRTGEKVFLECVQDMDHENMFWYRQDPGLGLRLIYFSYDVKMKEKGDIPEGYSVSREKKERFSLILESASTNQTSMYLCASSSGRIEAFFGQGTRLTVV.